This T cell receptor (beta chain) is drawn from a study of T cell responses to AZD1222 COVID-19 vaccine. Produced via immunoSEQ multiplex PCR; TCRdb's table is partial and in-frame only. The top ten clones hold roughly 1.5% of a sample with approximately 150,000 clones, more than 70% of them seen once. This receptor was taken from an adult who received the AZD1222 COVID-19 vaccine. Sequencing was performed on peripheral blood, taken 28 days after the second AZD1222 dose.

The CDR3 loop is CAISETGTGDGQLYTF. The CDR3 DNA follows: TGTGCCATCAGTGAGACGGGGACAGGGGACGGTCAACTCTACACCTTC. The J gene is TRBJ1-2, the V gene TRBV10-3; TRBD1 matches 10 bases. The CDR3 is 16 residues long. Germline V gene sequence: CDR1 ENHRY, CDR2 SYGVKD. J lost 10 bases, V lost 2 bases, and 13 bases had no gene match.